These T cell receptor beta chains were read from a single sample in a study of shared clonotypes between healthy human individuals. Profiled with immunoSEQ multiplex PCR; TCRdb holds only in-frame clones, not every one. This table holds 450,000 to 500,000 clones, 79% found once. Source material: PBMCs. Source of these receptors: a woman between 40 and 55 years old in good health. Some clones in this sample may be carry-over from other donors' samples. CDR3s include the opening cysteine and the closing phenylalanine or tryptophan. The D gene is left open where the match is weak. Clone sizes are given selectively: once, few, many, or a class where the clone is expanded.

TRBV9	many	NA	TRBJ2-7	TGTGCCAGCAGCCCCACCGCGTCCGGAAGACGAACCTACGAGCAGTACTTC	CASSPTASGRRTYEQYF
TRBV28	NA	TRBD1	TRBJ1-2	TGTGCCAGCACCACAGGGGGCCTAGGGTATGGCTACACCTTC	CASTTGGLGYGYTF
TRBV7-3	NA	TRBD2	TRBJ2-5	TGTGCCAGCAGCCCCGGGACTAGCCGGGAGACCCAGTACTTC	CASSPGTSRETQYF
TRBV10-1	NA	TRBD1	TRBJ1-1	TGCGCCAGCAGTGATATCGAGGGGGCCAACACTGAAGCTTTCTTT	CASSDIEGANTEAFF
TRBV5-1	few	TRBD2	TRBJ2-2	TGCGCCAGCAGCTCGGGACTAGGGACCACCGGGGAGCTGTTTTTT	CASSSGLGTTGELFF
TRBV7-9	NA	NA	TRBJ2-7	TGTGCCAGCAGCAGGGCTACGATATCCTACGAGCAGTACTTC	CASSRATISYEQYF
TRBV28	NA	NA	TRBJ1-1	TGTGCCAGCAGTTTGAGACAGACGAACACTGAAGCTTTCTTT	CASSLRQTNTEAFF
TRBV5-1	once	TRBD2	TRBJ2-5	TGCGCCAGCAGCTTGAATCTAGCGGGAGACGAGACCCAGTACTTC	CASSLNLAGDETQYF
TRBV30	NA	NA	TRBJ2-1	TGTGCCTGGAGGCGCGGCGGGCTTCATGAGCAGTTCTTC	CAWRRGGLHEQFF
TRBV28	NA	TRBD1	TRBJ1-3	TGTGCCAGCAGTTCCCAGGGGGTGGGAAACACCATATATTTT	CASSSQGVGNTIYF
TRBV7-8	NA	NA	TRBJ2-7	TGTGCCAGCAGCTTAGCGAACAGGGATCTCTCCTACGAGCAGTACTTC	CASSLANRDLSYEQYF
TRBV27	NA	NA	TRBJ2-7	TGTGCCAGCAGTTTACAGGGGTCCTACGAGCAGTACTTC	CASSLQGSYEQYF
TRBV11-3	NA	NA	TRBJ2-3	TGTGCCAGCAGCTTAGGTTTCGTGTGTCTGACAGATACGCAGTATTTT	CASSLGFVCLTDTQYF
TRBV6-5	NA	TRBD1	TRBJ2-7	TGTGCCAGCAGCCCTAGTGACAGGGAATACGAGCAGTACTTC	CASSPSDREYEQYF
TRBV19	NA	TRBD1	TRBJ1-1	TGTGCCAGTAGTATAGAGGAAGGGGGCCCCATGAACACTGAAGCTTTCTTT	CASSIEEGGPMNTEAFF
TRBV9	NA	TRBD1	TRBJ1-1	TGTGCCAGCAGCGTAGGGCCAGGGGGCGCCGGGGACACTGAAGCTTTCTTT	CASSVGPGGAGDTEAFF
TRBV28	many	TRBD2	TRBJ2-7	TGTGCCAGCAGGACACGACTAGCGGGAATTTACGAGCAGTACTTC	CASRTRLAGIYEQYF
TRBV28	NA	TRBD2	TRBJ2-3	TGTGCCAGCAGACTAGCGGGAGGGGCAGATACGCAGTATTTT	CASRLAGGADTQYF
TRBV6-5	once	NA	TRBJ2-3	TGTGCCAGCATGCAAGATACGCAGTATTTT	CASMQDTQYF
TRBV27	once	NA	TRBJ2-2	TGTGCCAGCAGTTTTCGGACAACGAACACCGGGGAGCTGTTTTTT	CASSFRTTNTGELFF
TRBV5-1	NA	NA	TRBJ2-7	TGCGCCAGCAGCTTGGTTTCCGGATCCTACGAGCAGTACTTC	CASSLVSGSYEQYF
TRBV2	NA	TRBD1	TRBJ1-5	TGTGCCAGCAGCATTCGGACAGGGGGCGGGCAGCCCCAGCATTTT	CASSIRTGGGQPQHF
TRBV5-1	NA	TRBD2	TRBJ2-7	TGCGCCAGCAGCTTGGGAGGCGGGGGCTACGAGCAGTACTTC	CASSLGGGGYEQYF
TRBV7-3	NA	NA	TRBJ2-1	TGTGCCAGCAGCCAAGGGGGAGGGTTCTACAATGAGCAGTTCTTC	CASSQGGGFYNEQFF
TRBV19	few	NA	TRBJ2-5	TGTGCCAGTTCCCGGGACCAAGAGACCCAGTACTTC	CASSRDQETQYF
TRBV28	few	TRBD2	TRBJ2-7	TGTGCCAGCAGTATACCTAGCGGGAGGAACGAGCAGTACTTC	CASSIPSGRNEQYF
TRBV30	NA	NA	TRBJ2-2	TGTGCCTGGAGTGCTGGACTCGCCGGGGAGCTGTTTTTT	CAWSAGLAGELFF
TRBV28	NA	NA	TRBJ1-6	TGTGCCAGCAGTTTAGGACAGCAAAGATCACCCCTCCACTTT	CASSLGQQRSPLHF
TRBV28	once	TRBD1	TRBJ2-7	TGTGCCAGCACCCAGACAGGGAGCCACAGACAGTACTTC	CASTQTGSHRQYF
TRBV19	NA	TRBD2	TRBJ2-1	TGTGCCAGTAGTATGTGGAGCGGGACTTCTATGAATGAGCAGTTCTTC	CASSMWSGTSMNEQFF
TRBV5-1	NA	TRBD2	TRBJ2-3	TGCGCCAGTACCGGTGGTAGCGGGGGGACTAGCACAGATACGCAGTATTTT	CASTGGSGGTSTDTQYF
TRBV18	NA	NA	TRBJ1-3	TGTGCCAGCTCACCCAATCGGGGGACAAGCGAAGGAAACACCATATATTTT	CASSPNRGTSEGNTIYF
TRBV4-3	once	NA	TRBJ2-3	TGCGCCAGCAGCCAAGATTTGCCGGCAACTAGCACAGATACGCAGTATTTT	CASSQDLPATSTDTQYF
TRBV4-2	NA	NA	TRBJ2-7	TGTGCCAGCAGCCAAGATCCATACGAGCAGTACTTC	CASSQDPYEQYF
TRBV18	NA	TRBD1	TRBJ1-4	TGTGCCAGCTCAGCCCAGGGACAGGGGAATGAAAAACTGTTTTTT	CASSAQGQGNEKLFF
TRBV7-3	once	TRBD2	TRBJ2-1	TGTGCCAGCAGCCCTGGACTAGCGGGAGTCCATGAGCAGTTCTTC	CASSPGLAGVHEQFF
TRBV29-1	NA	TRBD2	TRBJ2-6	TGCAGCGTTCGACCGGGACTAGCAATCTCTGGGGCCAACGTCCTGACTTTC	CSVRPGLAISGANVLTF
TRBV2	NA	NA	TRBJ1-4	TGTGCCAGCAGACGACAGGCGTCTAATGAAAAACTGTTTTTT	CASRRQASNEKLFF
TRBV2	NA	NA	TRBJ2-3	TGTGCCAGCAGTGGGACTAGCACAGATACGCAGTATTTT	CASSGTSTDTQYF